This TCR beta chain comes out of a study of CD4 T cells in relation to SARS-CoV-2 and coronaviruses. Study-wide context: After roughly ten days of antigen culture, PBMC TCR beta CDR3s were sequenced.

V was pared by 1 base and J by 4 bases, with 8 bases of the junction left unmatched. Germline V gives CDR1 LNHNV, CDR2 YYDKDF (reference sequence). The length of the CDR3 is 16 residues. Study conclusions and caveats: The cross-reactivity analysis covered only spike protein, not other viral proteins. Roughly 69% of donors had memory CD4+ clonotypes crossrecognizing SARS-CoV-2 and common cold coronavirus spike.

Before the COVID-19 pandemic, during about 2010-2018, CD4+ T cells were taken from unexposed donors. The cells were cultured for over eight days before CD4+ T cells were isolated. PBMCs were plated at a few million per well in IL-2-containing medium. Concerning this clone: Its cognate antigen is unknown.

Profiled with immunoSEQ multiplex PCR; TCRdb holds only in-frame clones, not every one. The table has 25,000 to 30,000 clones, 74% seen once; the top ten hold around 21%. Sample: CD4+ T cells from PBMCs, cultured in vitro. This chain links TRBV15 with TRBJ2-7; 9 bases map to TRBD1. The origin of this receptor is a human donor in good health. The CDR3 sequence is CATSRGTGTGNYEQYF. The CDR3 nucleotides are TGTGCCACCAGCAGAGGCACCGGGACAGGGAATTACGAGCAGTACTTC. The entire variable domain, with the rest obtained from reference TRBV15 and TRBJ2-7, is as follows: DAMVIQNPRYQVTQFGKPVTLSCSQTLNHNVMYWYQQKSSQAPKLLFHYYDKDFNNEADTPDNFQSRRPNTSFCFLDIRSPGLGDTAMYLCATSRGTGTGNYEQYFGPGTRLTVT.